This paragraph reports one T cell receptor (beta chain). Its target is unknown. These data come from a study of cytomegalovirus exposure and HLA in healthy donors. Vbeta (60) and Jbeta (13) primers were used in the PCR. Clones were read by immunoSEQ multiplex PCR, and TCRdb kept only the in-frame ones, dropping some. The table has about 64,000 clones, under 80% seen once. Study observations and caveats: Some TCR beta chains (164 of them) were listed as cytomegalovirus-associated.

The sequence came from a male donor in good health and CMV-seropositive. Sequencing used PBMCs.

The CDR3 reads CASEWGTRGQPQHF. The CDR3 region has the DNA TGTGCCAGTGAGTGGGGAACAAGGGGCCAGCCCCAGCATTTT. The V call is TRBV19, the J call TRBJ1-5, with D tentatively TRBD1 (5 bases). Germline-derived CDR1 and CDR2 are LNHDA and SQIVND (reference sequence). The CDR3 totals 14 residues. V dropped 8 bases and J dropped 7 bases, with 18 bases sitting between them.